A selection of T cell receptor beta chains follows, all from one sample in a study of cytomegalovirus exposure and HLA in healthy donors. Libraries were prepared by immunoSEQ multiplex PCR; TCRdb keeps only in-frame clonotypes and omits some of them. The sample has tens of thousands of clones, less than 80% seen once. What was sequenced was PBMCs. The receptors were gathered from a woman in her thirties or forties in good health and CMV-seropositive. The CDR3 runs from the conserved cysteine through the conserved F or W. D genes are given only for firm matches. Expanded clones are given a class, and other clones once, few, many or no size at all.

>TRBV6-5|TRBD1|.|TRBJ1-2
TGTGCCAGCAGCCGGGGACAGGGCTATGGCTACACCTTC
CASSRGQGYGYTF
>TRBV6-1|.|.|TRBJ2-7
TGTGCCAGCCGACACCCTGGATTCTACGAGCAGTACTTC
CASRHPGFYEQYF
>TRBV6-5|.|.|TRBJ1-4
TGTGCCAGCAGTCTACAGGGTATGGAGGAAAAACTGTTTTTT
CASSLQGMEEKLFF
>TRBV6-5|.|once|TRBJ2-2
TGTGCCAGCGCCCCACAATACACCGGGGAGCTGTTTTTT
CASAPQYTGELFF
>TRBV27|TRBD1|.|TRBJ1-2
TGTGCCAGCAGCTACACCGGGACAGGGTTCTATGGCTACACCTTC
CASSYTGTGFYGYTF
>TRBV6-1|TRBD1|few|TRBJ2-6
TGTGCCAGCAGTGACCTACAGGGGGATAGCTCTGGGGCCAACGTCCTGACTTTC
CASSDLQGDSSGANVLTF
>TRBV5-1|.|once|TRBJ2-3
TGCGCCAGCAGCTTGGCCTTGGGGGCCCTCATCACAGATACGCAGTATTTT
CASSLALGALITDTQYF
>TRBV10-3|TRBD2|once|TRBJ2-1
TGTGCCATCAGAGCGGGGGCCAGGGCGGATGAGCAGTTCTTC
CAIRAGARADEQFF
>TRBV6-5|.|few|TRBJ1-6
TGTGCCAGCAGTTGGTTAGATTCACCCCTCCACTTT
CASSWLDSPLHF
>TRBV29-1|.|.|TRBJ1-2
TGCAGCGTTCACACAGGGTCCGACTATGGCTACACCTTC
CSVHTGSDYGYTF
>TRBV4-2|.|few|TRBJ1-3
TGTGCCAGCAGCCAAGATGTTACAGGGAGTGGAAACACCATATATTTT
CASSQDVTGSGNTIYF
>TRBV9|TRBD2|once|TRBJ2-5
TGTGCCAGCAGCGTAGCCGGGGGGCAAGAGACCCAGTACTTC
CASSVAGGQETQYF
>TRBV7-6|.|.|TRBJ1-3
TGTGCCAGCAGCTTAGAACAGCCGAGCTCTGGAAACACCATATATTTT
CASSLEQPSSGNTIYF
>TRBV5-1|TRBD1|.|TRBJ2-1
TGCGCCAGCAGCTTATCAAAGGACCCGGGACAGACCAAAATCAGCTCCTACAATGAGCAGTTCTTC
CASSLSKDPGQTKISSYNEQFF
>TRBV5-8|.|.|TRBJ1-5
TGTGCCAGCAGCCAGATTGAAAGAGGAAGCAATCAGCCCCAGCATTTT
CASSQIERGSNQPQHF
>TRBV6-5|.|once|TRBJ1-2
TGTGCCAGCAGCGAACGGGGGTTCGGAGGCTACACCTTC
CASSERGFGGYTF
>TRBV5-1|.|.|TRBJ2-1
TGCGCCAGCAGCCTTGATTCTAGTTCCAATGAGCAGTTCTTC
CASSLDSSSNEQFF
>TRBV5-4|TRBD2|.|TRBJ2-1
TGTGCCAGCAGCGCCCTAACTAGCGGGGGGGACAATGAGCAGTTCTTC
CASSALTSGGDNEQFF
>TRBV18|TRBD1|.|TRBJ1-1
TGTGCCAGCTCACCCAGGGGGACCGGAGGTCCTGAAGCTTTCTTT
CASSPRGTGGPEAFF
>TRBV10-3|.|.|TRBJ1-3
TGTGCCATAGCCCCTCTAGGACAGGGAAACACCATATATTTT
CAIAPLGQGNTIYF
>TRBV5-6|TRBD1|.|TRBJ1-6
TGTGCCAGCAGCTCCGGGACAGGGAACAATTCACCCCTCCACTTT
CASSSGTGNNSPLHF
>TRBV5-6|.|.|TRBJ1-4
TGTGCCAGCAGCTTGGACAGGACAACTAATGAAAAACTGTTTTTT
CASSLDRTTNEKLFF
>TRBV29-1|TRBD2|.|TRBJ2-1
TGCAGCGTTGAGGGTGGGCTAGCGGGGGGGCTTGATGGGCAGTTCTTC
CSVEGGLAGGLDGQFF
>TRBV2|TRBD1|.|TRBJ1-1
TGTGCCAGCAGTGAAGCGGGACAGGGGGTGACTGAAGCTTTCTTT
CASSEAGQGVTEAFF
>TRBV10-3|.|.|TRBJ1-5
TGTGCCATCTCCCGCGGGGAGGAAGGCAATCAGCCCCAGCATTTT
CAISRGEEGNQPQHF
>TRBV6-5|.|few|TRBJ2-7
TGTGCCAGCAGTTTCGGGGTAGTAGGGTACGAGCAGTACTTC
CASSFGVVGYEQYF
>TRBV5-4|.|few|TRBJ2-6
TGTGCCAGCAGCTTCCAGGTGTCTGGGGCCAACGTCCTGACTTTC
CASSFQVSGANVLTF
>TRBV7-8|.|many|TRBJ2-7
TGTGCCAGCAGCCAGAGCGGATGGGTGGAGGGATCCTACGAGCAGTACTTC
CASSQSGWVEGSYEQYF
>TRBV5-4|TRBD2|.|TRBJ2-5
TGTGCCAGCAGCTTCGGGGGGTGGTACCAAGAGACCCAGTACTTC
CASSFGGWYQETQYF
>TRBV5-1|.|.|TRBJ1-1
TGCGCCAGCAGTGTGACAACGAACACTGAAGCTTTCTTT
CASSVTTNTEAFF
>TRBV11-2|.|.|TRBJ1-1
TGTGCCAGCAGACGACTTCGGGGGAGGACCTACGTTGGAGCTTTCTTT
CASRRLRGRTYVGAFF
>TRBV28|.|.|TRBJ2-7
TGTGCCAGCAGTGGGGACACCGGGGAGCAGTACTTC
CASSGDTGEQYF
>TRBV6-6|TRBD2|.|TRBJ2-7
TGTGCCAGCAGGCGACGAGCGGGGGGGACCTACGAGCAGTACTTC
CASRRRAGGTYEQYF
>TRBV9|TRBD1|once|TRBJ2-5
TGTGCCAGCAGCCTCCGAGGGGACAGTGCTGAGACCCAGTACTTC
CASSLRGDSAETQYF
>TRBV6-5|TRBD1|.|TRBJ1-1
TGTGCCAGCAGTAGGGGCCAGACAGGGGGAACTGAAGCTTTCTTT
CASSRGQTGGTEAFF
>TRBV5-1|TRBD2|.|TRBJ2-5
TGCGCCAGCAGCTTGGCGGGGGGGCCCTCCTCTCAAGAGACCCAGTACTTC
CASSLAGGPSSQETQYF
>TRBV7-8|.|.|TRBJ2-7
TGTGCCAGCAGCTTTTCAGGGCTCTCCTACGAGCAGTACTTC
CASSFSGLSYEQYF
>TRBV5-1|.|.|TRBJ2-2
TGCGCCAGCAGCGTTCGCGGGGGCGACACCGGGGAGCTGTTTTTT
CASSVRGGDTGELFF
>TRBV4-1|.|.|TRBJ1-5
TGCGCCAGCAGCCCCCGGGAGGCCCGGGGTCAGCCCCAGCATTTT
CASSPREARGQPQHF
>TRBV5-4|TRBD2|.|TRBJ2-1
TGTGCCAGCAGCTCTCTAGCGGGGGGGTACAATGAGCAGTTCTTC
CASSSLAGGYNEQFF
>TRBV23-1|.|.|TRBJ1-4
TGCGCCAGCAGTCGCTCTTTGAACGAGGCTCTTAATGAAAAACTGTTTTTT
CASSRSLNEALNEKLFF
>TRBV7-9|.|once|TRBJ1-5
TGTGCCAGCAGCTCGGGACATTCTAATCAGCCCCAGCATTTT
CASSSGHSNQPQHF
>TRBV15|.|.|TRBJ2-5
TGTGCCACCAGCAGAGATCGGGGATGGCAAGAGACCCAGTACTTC
CATSRDRGWQETQYF
>TRBV11-2|.|.|TRBJ2-7
TGTGCCAGCAGCTTAGATAAAAGCGAGGTCTCCTACGAGCAGTACTTC
CASSLDKSEVSYEQYF
>TRBV7-8|TRBD2|.|TRBJ2-7
TGTGCCAGCAGCTCCCAGCGGGGGAAATCCTACGAGCAGTACTTC
CASSSQRGKSYEQYF
>TRBV11-1|.|.|TRBJ1-5
TGTGCCAGCAGCTCCGTGGGAGTTTCGTCGGCGCCCCAGCATTTT
CASSSVGVSSAPQHF
>TRBV4-1|.|.|TRBJ1-2
TGCGCCAGCAGCCTCGACAGTCTCCCTGATGGCTACACCTTC
CASSLDSLPDGYTF
>TRBV7-2|.|.|TRBJ1-1
TGTGCCAGCAGCCCAACAGGGATTCGCACTGAAGCTTTCTTT
CASSPTGIRTEAFF
>TRBV6-7|.|.|TRBJ1-1
TGTGCCAGCAGCTCCCGGACGGGAGGAGGGATGAACACTGAAGCTTTCTTT
CASSSRTGGGMNTEAFF